A selection of T cell receptor beta chains follows, all from one sample in a study of blood T cells in healthy people across ages. Each CDR3 protein is one row after TCRdb ran MiXCR on the 5' RACE reads. In the table there are roughly 1.7 million distinct CDR3 sequences, about 35% of which are singletons. The sequencing input was blood. All receptors come from a woman aged 25-40 years in good health. The CDR3 runs from the conserved cysteine through the conserved F or W. D genes are given only for firm matches. Some rows have no size entry. The others give once, few or many, or a class for an expanded clone.

D gene: TRBD2; clone size: NA; V gene: TRBV5-1; J gene: TRBJ2-1; CDR3 protein: CASSPGLAGGPNEQFF; CDR3 DNA: TGCGCCAGCAGCCCGGGACTAGCGGGAGGGCCCAATGAGCAGTTCTTC
D gene: NA; clone size: few; V gene: TRBV20-1; J gene: TRBJ1-1; CDR3 protein: CSANSWTDNTEAFF; CDR3 DNA: TGCAGTGCCAACAGCTGGACAGATAACACTGAAGCTTTCTTT
D gene: NA; clone size: NA; V gene: TRBV5-1; J gene: TRBJ2-7; CDR3 protein: CASSLAEGSSYEQYF; CDR3 DNA: TGCGCCAGCAGCTTAGCGGAGGGAAGCTCCTACGAGCAGTACTTC
D gene: NA; clone size: once; V gene: TRBV24-1; J gene: TRBJ2-7; CDR3 protein: CATSDTISYEQYF; CDR3 DNA: TGTGCCACCAGTGACACAATCTCCTACGAGCAGTACTTC
D gene: NA; clone size: NA; V gene: TRBV18; J gene: TRBJ1-2; CDR3 protein: CASSLGRTANYGYTF; CDR3 DNA: TGTGCCAGCTCCCTCGGGCGGACAGCTAACTATGGCTACACCTTC
D gene: TRBD1; clone size: NA; V gene: TRBV7-9; J gene: TRBJ2-7; CDR3 protein: CGSSPRGTGRSRTYEQYF; CDR3 DNA: TGTGGCAGCAGCCCGAGGGGGACAGGTCGCAGTCGGACCTACGAGCAGTACTTC
D gene: TRBD2; clone size: NA; V gene: TRBV4-1; J gene: TRBJ2-3; CDR3 protein: CASSQGPGGGPTDTQYF; CDR3 DNA: TGCGCCAGCAGCCAAGGTCCAGGCGGGGGGCCCACAGATACGCAGTATTTT
D gene: NA; clone size: few; V gene: TRBV5-5; J gene: TRBJ1-2; CDR3 protein: CASSLEVGWPYTF; CDR3 DNA: TGTGCCAGCAGCTTGGAAGTCGGGTGGCCCTACACCTTC
D gene: NA; clone size: NA; V gene: TRBV3-1; J gene: TRBJ2-7; CDR3 protein: CASSQQPGLTYEQYF; CDR3 DNA: TGTGCCAGCAGCCAACAACCGGGCCTGACCTACGAGCAGTACTTC
D gene: TRBD1; clone size: NA; V gene: TRBV15; J gene: TRBJ2-6; CDR3 protein: CATTALGTGQIFGYSGANVLTF; CDR3 DNA: TGTGCCACCACCGCGCTGGGTACGGGACAGATATTTGGCTACTCTGGGGCCAACGTCCTGACTTTC
D gene: NA; clone size: many; V gene: TRBV10-3; J gene: TRBJ2-3; CDR3 protein: CAISFRSSTDTQYF; CDR3 DNA: TGTGCCATCAGTTTCAGGAGTAGCACAGATACGCAGTATTTT
D gene: NA; clone size: NA; V gene: TRBV5-1; J gene: TRBJ2-3; CDR3 protein: CASSPRQVGSDTQYF; CDR3 DNA: TGCGCCAGCAGCCCCCGGCAGGTGGGCTCAGATACGCAGTATTTT
D gene: NA; clone size: NA; V gene: TRBV3-1; J gene: TRBJ2-2; CDR3 protein: CASSASWTGELFF; CDR3 DNA: TGTGCCAGCAGCGCCAGCTGGACCGGGGAGCTGTTTTTT
D gene: TRBD2; clone size: NA; V gene: TRBV24-1; J gene: TRBJ2-1; CDR3 protein: CATSDSLAGEPPHNEQFF; CDR3 DNA: TGTGCCACCAGTGACTCACTAGCGGGAGAGCCCCCTCACAATGAGCAGTTCTTC
D gene: TRBD1; clone size: NA; V gene: TRBV24-1; J gene: TRBJ2-3; CDR3 protein: CATSGTGKGTDTQYF; CDR3 DNA: TGTGCCACCAGTGGGACAGGGAAGGGCACAGATACGCAGTATTTT
D gene: NA; clone size: NA; V gene: TRBV7-9; J gene: TRBJ2-5; CDR3 protein: CDSSLVLAGETQYF; CDR3 DNA: TGTGACAGCAGCTTAGTTCTGGCAGGGGAGACCCAGTACTTC
D gene: TRBD1; clone size: few; V gene: TRBV15; J gene: TRBJ2-7; CDR3 protein: CATSRGGTGNEQYF; CDR3 DNA: TGTGCCACCAGCAGAGGAGGGACAGGGAACGAGCAGTACTTC
D gene: TRBD2; clone size: NA; V gene: TRBV6-1; J gene: TRBJ2-1; CDR3 protein: CASSEAGVAGGLRQFF; CDR3 DNA: TGTGCCAGCAGTGAAGCGGGAGTAGCGGGAGGGCTGAGGCAGTTCTTC
D gene: NA; clone size: few; V gene: TRBV28; J gene: TRBJ2-6; CDR3 protein: CASSLFYSSGANVLTF; CDR3 DNA: TGTGCCAGCAGTTTATTTTACAGCTCTGGGGCCAACGTCCTGACTTTC
D gene: TRBD1; clone size: few; V gene: TRBV5-1; J gene: TRBJ2-7; CDR3 protein: CASSANRGQMYEQYF; CDR3 DNA: TGCGCCAGCAGCGCTAACAGGGGGCAGATGTACGAGCAGTACTTC
D gene: TRBD1; clone size: NA; V gene: TRBV12-3/TRBV12-4; J gene: TRBJ2-7; CDR3 protein: CASSLRGAGTGTYEQYF; CDR3 DNA: TGTGCCAGCAGTTTAAGGGGGGCCGGGACAGGGACCTACGAGCAGTACTTC
D gene: NA; clone size: many; V gene: TRBV12-3/TRBV12-4; J gene: TRBJ2-7; CDR3 protein: CASLRRVGDTSYEQYF; CDR3 DNA: TGTGCCAGCCTGAGGAGGGTCGGGGACACCTCCTACGAGCAGTACTTC
D gene: TRBD2; clone size: NA; V gene: TRBV28; J gene: TRBJ2-4; CDR3 protein: CASSPLSGVVYF; CDR3 DNA: TGTGCCAGCAGCCCTTTAAGCGGGGTGGTGTACTTC
D gene: NA; clone size: NA; V gene: TRBV6-1; J gene: TRBJ1-2; CDR3 protein: CASKYGGENYGYTF; CDR3 DNA: TGTGCCAGCAAGTACGGAGGCGAGAACTATGGCTACACCTTC
D gene: NA; clone size: NA; V gene: TRBV3-1; J gene: TRBJ2-7; CDR3 protein: CASSQGYGSYEQYF; CDR3 DNA: TGTGCCAGCAGCCAAGGGTACGGGAGCTACGAGCAGTACTTC
D gene: NA; clone size: NA; V gene: TRBV20-1; J gene: TRBJ2-5; CDR3 protein: CSAEGLSETQYF; CDR3 DNA: TGCAGTGCAGAGGGGCTCTCAGAGACCCAGTACTTC
D gene: NA; clone size: NA; V gene: TRBV18; J gene: TRBJ2-5; CDR3 protein: CASSPSRKETQYF; CDR3 DNA: TGTGCCAGCTCACCGTCACGGAAAGAGACCCAGTACTTC
D gene: NA; clone size: NA; V gene: TRBV20-1; J gene: TRBJ2-5; CDR3 protein: CSANGGHQETQYF; CDR3 DNA: TGCAGTGCTAACGGGGGGCACCAAGAGACCCAGTACTTC
D gene: TRBD2; clone size: few; V gene: TRBV7-3; J gene: TRBJ2-1; CDR3 protein: CASSFPAVAGVTEQFF; CDR3 DNA: TGTGCCAGCAGCTTCCCCGCGGTAGCGGGAGTGACTGAGCAGTTCTTC
D gene: TRBD2; clone size: NA; V gene: TRBV7-8; J gene: TRBJ2-5; CDR3 protein: CASGLDLAGGEQYF; CDR3 DNA: TGTGCCAGCGGACTGGACCTGGCGGGAGGGGAGCAGTACTTC
D gene: NA; clone size: NA; V gene: TRBV2; J gene: TRBJ2-2; CDR3 protein: CATTKGVGTGELFF; CDR3 DNA: TGTGCCACCACCAAAGGAGTCGGCACCGGGGAGCTGTTTTTT